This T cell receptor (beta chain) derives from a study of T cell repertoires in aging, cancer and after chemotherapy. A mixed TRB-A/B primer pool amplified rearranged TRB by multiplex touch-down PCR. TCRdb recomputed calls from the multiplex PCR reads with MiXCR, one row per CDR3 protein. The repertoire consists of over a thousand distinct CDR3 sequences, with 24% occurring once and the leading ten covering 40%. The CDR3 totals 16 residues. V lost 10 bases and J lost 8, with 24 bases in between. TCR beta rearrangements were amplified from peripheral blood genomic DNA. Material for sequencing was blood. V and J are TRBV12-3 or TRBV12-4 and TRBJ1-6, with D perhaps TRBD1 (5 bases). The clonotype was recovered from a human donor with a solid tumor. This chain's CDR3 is CANKLDRAVGDSPLHF. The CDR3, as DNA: TGTGCCAACAAACTCGACCGGGCCGTGGGGGATTCACCCCTCCACTTT.